The sequence of this T cell receptor beta chain was determined in a study of response to subunit inactivated influenza vaccine. Findings and caveats of the study: Few additional T cells are recruited per seasonal influenza vaccination, authors suggested.

TCRdb called the RT-PCR reads again in MiXCR, with one record for every CDR3 protein. Of almost 600,000 distinct CDR3 sequences in the sample, 13% to 15% are singletons; the top ten hold around 10%. This clonotype was counted only a few times. Its antigen is currently unknown. This TCR was sampled from a man in his fifties or sixties who received an inactivated influenza vaccine. The specimen was PBMCs from blood, collected about 11 days after vaccination.

The CDR3, as DNA: TGTGCCAGCAGTCTGACAGGGAGACCTTTAGGGGATGGCTACACCTTC. Translating it yields CASSLTGRPLGDGYTF. The rearrangement joins TRBV12-3 or TRBV12-4 to TRBJ1-2; 7 bases line up with TRBD1. The CDR3 sequence is 16 residues long. With 5 bases clipped from V and 6 bases from J, the junction kept 15 bases outside the gene matches.